Listed below are T cell receptor beta chains from one sample, sequenced in a study of T cell responses to AZD1222 COVID-19 vaccine. Data came from immunoSEQ multiplex PCR; TCRdb stores just in-frame clones and leaves some out. This sample has about 110,000 clones, with 89% found just once. The sequenced sample was peripheral blood, obtained on day 0 of AZD1222 vaccination. Receptors originate from an adult in good health. Each CDR3 is given with its conserved first and last residue.

TRBV5-5	TRBJ2-5	CASTNQAGSETQYF
TRBV6-6	TRBJ2-1	CASSLGLAGAPFF
TRBV3-1/TRBV3-2	TRBJ2-1	CASSQGKNEQFF
TRBV5-1	TRBJ1-1	CASSSTIFGGRTEAFF
TRBV7-2	TRBJ1-2	CASSPRRSDYGYTF
TRBV7-9	TRBJ2-1	CASSQLPTSGANNEQFF
TRBV29-1	TRBJ2-3	CSGNRDRGSDTQYF
TRBV28	TRBJ2-7	CASSAGTRLEQYF
TRBV4-2	TRBJ1-1	CASSQDEARGTKAFF
TRBV11-2	TRBJ2-3	CASSSPGLKMRTDTQYF
TRBV19	TRBJ2-3	CATRRLAGDTDTQYF
TRBV9	TRBJ2-3	CASSGSGISTDTQYF
TRBV24-1	TRBJ2-5	CATSDSNYQETQYF
TRBV10-3	TRBJ2-5	CAISASTGAAETQYF
TRBV7-9	TRBJ2-7	CASSFRLGAGVGSYEQYF
TRBV27	TRBJ1-2	CASSTQIQGSSNYGYTF
TRBV27	TRBJ1-4	CASSFRHPNEKLFF
TRBV6-4	TRBJ1-2	CAITPRDSYGYTF
TRBV28	TRBJ1-1	CASRLPGLGGTEAFF
TRBV7-2	TRBJ1-2	CASRGALTDYGYTF
TRBV6-5	TRBJ1-2	CASSYGDREGYGYTF
TRBV19	TRBJ1-3	CASSQQEGNTIYF
TRBV6-5	TRBJ2-7	CASRRRPDEQYF
TRBV3-1/TRBV3-2	TRBJ2-3	CASSQAGGPTDTQYF
TRBV4-3	TRBJ2-3	CASSQEGSNTQYF
TRBV10-3	TRBJ2-6	CAISNSRASGANVLTF
TRBV3-1/TRBV3-2	TRBJ2-1	CASSHPGLAASNEQFF
TRBV5-1	TRBJ2-3	CASSSHLGSTDTQYF
TRBV7-2	TRBJ1-2	CASSTAGGDGYTF
TRBV7-3	TRBJ1-1	CASSSQGWTEAFF
TRBV19	TRBJ2-2	CASSIWAGGSTGELFF
TRBV18	TRBJ1-4	CASSPLGQATNEKLFF
TRBV10-3	TRBJ1-1	CAISDSDRRNTEAFF
TRBV4-2	TRBJ1-1	CASSQGLSMGREPTLGIMNTEAFF
TRBV6-5	TRBJ1-1	CASKTGGTAFF
TRBV18	TRBJ2-7	CASSPPGNPYEQYF
TRBV5-1	TRBJ2-1	CASSWAPQGSYNEQFF
TRBV6-6	TRBJ2-7	CASSPRFGLSASYEQYF
TRBV10-3	TRBJ2-6	CAISGDRLSGANVLTF
TRBV15	TRBJ1-3	CATSRAHRSGNTIYF
TRBV11-2	TRBJ2-7	CASSFLIYEQYF
TRBV28	TRBJ1-1	CASSPPGDATEAFF
TRBV7-8	TRBJ1-6	CASSPRQTSSPLHF
TRBV7-2	TRBJ2-7	CASSSREVAGNSHEQYF
TRBV11-1	TRBJ2-3	CASRSAADTQYF
TRBV7-8	TRBJ1-1	CASSLRWGTEAFF
TRBV9	TRBJ1-3	CASSVAGGNTIYF
TRBV7-9	TRBJ2-7	CASSYRGPTYEQYF
TRBV6-1	TRBJ1-5	CASSETGINQPQHF
TRBV11-2	TRBJ2-1	CASSPFRPVYNEQFF
TRBV12-5	TRBJ2-3	CASVPEGASTDTQYF
TRBV28	TRBJ1-5	CASSLPRRPQHF
TRBV2	TRBJ2-1	CASEGGANYNEQFF
TRBV4-3	TRBJ2-3	CASSQARQGTDTQYF
TRBV11-3	TRBJ2-7	CASSPMGGTLAYEQYF
TRBV10-3	TRBJ2-1	CAISERRDLKGSEQFF
TRBV30	TRBJ1-4	CAWSVWASGTGYEKLFF
TRBV7-9	TRBJ2-7	CASSLLGIYEQYF
TRBV5-1	TRBJ1-2	CASSAEGQGPYTF